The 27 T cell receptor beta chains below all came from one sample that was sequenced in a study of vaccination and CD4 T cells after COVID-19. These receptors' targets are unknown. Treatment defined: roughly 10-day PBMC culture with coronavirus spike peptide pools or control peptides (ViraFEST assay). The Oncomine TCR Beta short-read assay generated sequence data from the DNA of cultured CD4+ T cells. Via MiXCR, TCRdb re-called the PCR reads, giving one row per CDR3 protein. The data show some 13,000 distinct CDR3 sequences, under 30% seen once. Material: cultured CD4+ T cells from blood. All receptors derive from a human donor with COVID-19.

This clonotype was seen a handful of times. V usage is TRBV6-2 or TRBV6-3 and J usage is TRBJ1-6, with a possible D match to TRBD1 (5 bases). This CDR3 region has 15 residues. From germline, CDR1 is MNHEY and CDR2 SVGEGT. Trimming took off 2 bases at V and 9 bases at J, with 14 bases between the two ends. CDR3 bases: TGTGCCAGCAGTTACCCTGGGCAGGGAAGTTCACCCCTCCACTTT. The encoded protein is CASSYPGQGSSPLHF.

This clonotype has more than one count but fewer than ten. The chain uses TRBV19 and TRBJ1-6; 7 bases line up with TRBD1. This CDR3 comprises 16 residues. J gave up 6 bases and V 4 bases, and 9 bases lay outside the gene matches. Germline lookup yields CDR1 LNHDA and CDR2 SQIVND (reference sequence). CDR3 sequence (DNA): TGTGCCAGTAGTAGTTTTCCGGGACAGAGTAATTCACCCCTCCACTTT. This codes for CASSSFPGQSNSPLHF.

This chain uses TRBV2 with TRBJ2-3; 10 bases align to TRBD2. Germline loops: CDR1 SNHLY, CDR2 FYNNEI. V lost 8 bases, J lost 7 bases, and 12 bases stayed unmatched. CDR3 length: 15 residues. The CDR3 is CASQGSSGGANTQYF. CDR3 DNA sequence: TGTGCCAGCCAAGGTTCAAGCGGGGGGGCGAATACGCAGTATTTT.

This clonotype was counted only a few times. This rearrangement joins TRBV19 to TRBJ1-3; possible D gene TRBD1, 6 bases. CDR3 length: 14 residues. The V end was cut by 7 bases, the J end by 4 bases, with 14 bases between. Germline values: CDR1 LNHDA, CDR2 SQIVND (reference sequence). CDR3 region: CASTLGQSGNTIYF. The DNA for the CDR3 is TGTGCCAGTACCCTTGGACAGTCCGGAAACACCATATATTTT.

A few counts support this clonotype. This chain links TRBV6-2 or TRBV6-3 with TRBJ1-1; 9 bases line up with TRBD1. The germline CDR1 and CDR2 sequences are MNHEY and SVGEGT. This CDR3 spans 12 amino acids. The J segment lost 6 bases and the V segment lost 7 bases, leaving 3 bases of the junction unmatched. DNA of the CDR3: TGTGCCAGCACTAGGACAGGGGCTGAAGCTTTCTTT. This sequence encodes CASTRTGAEAFF.

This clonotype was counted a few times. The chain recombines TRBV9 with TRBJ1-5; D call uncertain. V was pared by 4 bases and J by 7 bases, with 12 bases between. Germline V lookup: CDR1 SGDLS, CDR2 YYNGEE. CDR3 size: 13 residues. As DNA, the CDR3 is TGTGCCAGCAGCCCTGGTTCGGGGCAGCCCCAGCATTTT. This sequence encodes CASSPGSGQPQHF.

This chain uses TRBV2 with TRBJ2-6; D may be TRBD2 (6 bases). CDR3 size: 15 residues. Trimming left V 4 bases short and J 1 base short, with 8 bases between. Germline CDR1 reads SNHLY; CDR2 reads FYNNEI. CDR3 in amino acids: CASSGEDSGANVLTF. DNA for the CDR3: TGTGCCAGCAGTGGGGAGGATTCTGGGGCCAACGTCCTGACTTTC.

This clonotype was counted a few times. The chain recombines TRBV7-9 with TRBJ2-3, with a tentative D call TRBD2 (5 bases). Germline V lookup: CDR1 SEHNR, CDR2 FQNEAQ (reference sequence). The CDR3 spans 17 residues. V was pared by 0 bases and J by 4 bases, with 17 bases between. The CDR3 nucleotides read TGTGCCAGCAGCTTAGCCCCAGCGGTGGGTGGGGCAGATACGCAGTATTTT. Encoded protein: CASSLAPAVGGADTQYF.

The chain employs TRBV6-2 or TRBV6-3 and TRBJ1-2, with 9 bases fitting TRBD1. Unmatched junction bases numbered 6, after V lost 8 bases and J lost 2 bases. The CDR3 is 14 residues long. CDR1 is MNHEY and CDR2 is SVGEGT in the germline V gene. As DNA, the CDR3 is TGTGCCAGCTCGTTACAGGGGGCCAACTATGGCTACACCTTC. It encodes CASSLQGANYGYTF.

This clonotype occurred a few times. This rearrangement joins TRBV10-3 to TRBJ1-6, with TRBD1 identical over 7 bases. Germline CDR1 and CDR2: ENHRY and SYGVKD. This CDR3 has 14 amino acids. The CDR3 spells CASKAVTGISPLHF. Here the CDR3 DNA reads TGTGCTTCGAAAGCTGTGACAGGGATCTCACCCCTCCACTTT.

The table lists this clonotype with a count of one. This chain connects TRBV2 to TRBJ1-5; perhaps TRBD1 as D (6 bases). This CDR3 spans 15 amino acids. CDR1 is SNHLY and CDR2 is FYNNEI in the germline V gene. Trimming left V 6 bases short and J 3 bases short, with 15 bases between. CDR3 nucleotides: TGTGCCAGCAGCGGGCCGCGGGGGGCCAATCAGCCCCAGCATTTT. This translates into CASSGPRGANQPQHF.

The CDR3 protein is CASSLIGTGAIGELFF. CDR3 DNA sequence: TGTGCCAGCAGTTTAATAGGGACAGGGGCGATCGGGGAGCTGTTTTTT. The gene calls are TRBV27 and TRBJ2-2; TRBD1 matches 10 bases. With V trimmed by 2 bases and J by 7 bases, 7 bases remained unmatched. Per the germline V gene, CDR1 is MNHEY and CDR2 is SMNVEV (reference sequence). This CDR3 contains 16 residues.

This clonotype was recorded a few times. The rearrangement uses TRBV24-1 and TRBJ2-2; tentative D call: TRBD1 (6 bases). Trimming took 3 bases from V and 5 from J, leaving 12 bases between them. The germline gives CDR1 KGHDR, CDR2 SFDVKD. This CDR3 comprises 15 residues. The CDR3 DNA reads TGTGCCACCAGTGATCCACCAACAGGGACCGGGGAGCTGTTTTTT. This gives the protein CATSDPPTGTGELFF.

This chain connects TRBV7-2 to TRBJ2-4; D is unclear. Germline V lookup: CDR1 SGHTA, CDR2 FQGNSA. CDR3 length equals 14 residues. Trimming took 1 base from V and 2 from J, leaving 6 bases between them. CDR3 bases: TGTGCCAGCAGCTTAGGGGGTTCCAAAAACATTCAGTACTTC. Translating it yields CASSLGGSKNIQYF.

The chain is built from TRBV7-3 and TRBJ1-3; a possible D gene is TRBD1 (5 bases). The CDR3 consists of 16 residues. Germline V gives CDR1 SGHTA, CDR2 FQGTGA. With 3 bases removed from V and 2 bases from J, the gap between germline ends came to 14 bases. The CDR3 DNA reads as TGTGCCAGCAGCTTGGCCGAGGGGTTGACTGGAAACACCATATATTTT. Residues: CASSLAEGLTGNTIYF. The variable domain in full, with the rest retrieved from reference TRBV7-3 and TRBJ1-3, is GAGVSQTPSNKVTEKGKYVELRCDPISGHTALYWYRQSLGQGPEFLIYFQGTGAADDSGLPNDRFFAVRPEGSVSTLKIQRTERGDSAVYLCASSLAEGLTGNTIYFGEGSWLTVV.

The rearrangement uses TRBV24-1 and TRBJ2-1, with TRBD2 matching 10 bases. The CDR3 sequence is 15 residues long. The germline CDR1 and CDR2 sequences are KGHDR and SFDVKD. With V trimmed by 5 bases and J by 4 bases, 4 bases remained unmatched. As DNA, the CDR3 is TGTGCCACCAGTGCTACGACTAGCGGGTACAATGAGCAGTTCTTC. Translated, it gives CATSATTSGYNEQFF.

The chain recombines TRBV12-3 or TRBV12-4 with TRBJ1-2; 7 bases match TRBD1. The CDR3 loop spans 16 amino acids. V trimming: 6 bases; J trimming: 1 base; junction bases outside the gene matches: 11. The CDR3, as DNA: TGTGCCAGCAGCTCTGGGGACAGTATTCTTAACTATGGCTACACCTTC. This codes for CASSSGDSILNYGYTF.

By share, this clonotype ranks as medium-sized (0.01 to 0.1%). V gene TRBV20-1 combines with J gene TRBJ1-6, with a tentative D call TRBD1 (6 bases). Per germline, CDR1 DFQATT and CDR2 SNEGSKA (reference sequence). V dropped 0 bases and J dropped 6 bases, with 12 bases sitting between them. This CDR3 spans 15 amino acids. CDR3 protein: CSARDPGRGNSPLHF. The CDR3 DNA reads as TGCAGTGCTAGAGATCCCGGCAGGGGTAATTCACCCCTCCACTTT.

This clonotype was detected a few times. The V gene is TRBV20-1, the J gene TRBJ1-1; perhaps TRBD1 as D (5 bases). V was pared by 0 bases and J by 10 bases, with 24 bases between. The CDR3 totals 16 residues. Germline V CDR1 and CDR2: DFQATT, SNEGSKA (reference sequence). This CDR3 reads CSARDGGGSILLGAFF. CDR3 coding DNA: TGCAGTGCTAGAGATGGTGGGGGGTCGATTCTTTTGGGAGCTTTCTTT.

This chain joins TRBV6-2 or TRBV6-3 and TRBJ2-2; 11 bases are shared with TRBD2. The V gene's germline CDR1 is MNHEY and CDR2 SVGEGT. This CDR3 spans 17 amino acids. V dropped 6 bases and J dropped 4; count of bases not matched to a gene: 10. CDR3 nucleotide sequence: TGTGCCAGCAGCCGAACCACTAGCGGGGGTCGCACCGGGGAGCTGTTTTTT. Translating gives CASSRTTSGGRTGELFF.

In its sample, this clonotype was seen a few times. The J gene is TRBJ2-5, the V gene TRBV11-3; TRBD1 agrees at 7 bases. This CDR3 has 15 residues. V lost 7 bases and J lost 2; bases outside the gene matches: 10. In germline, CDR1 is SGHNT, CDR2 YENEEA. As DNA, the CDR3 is TGTGCCAGCAACAGACAGGGACGAACTCAAGAGACCCAGTACTTC. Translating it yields CASNRQGRTQETQYF. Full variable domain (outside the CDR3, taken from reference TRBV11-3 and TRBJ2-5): EAGVVQSPRYKIIEKKQPVAFWCNPISGHNTLYWYLQNLGQGPELLIRYENEEAVDDSQLPKDRFSAERLKGVDSTLKIQPAELGDSAVYLCASNRQGRTQETQYFGPGTRLLVL.

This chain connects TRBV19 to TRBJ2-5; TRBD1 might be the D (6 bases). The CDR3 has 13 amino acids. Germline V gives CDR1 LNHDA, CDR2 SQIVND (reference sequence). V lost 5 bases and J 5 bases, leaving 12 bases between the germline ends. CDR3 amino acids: CASSATRGETQYF. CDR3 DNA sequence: TGTGCCAGTAGTGCGACGAGGGGGGAGACCCAGTACTTC.

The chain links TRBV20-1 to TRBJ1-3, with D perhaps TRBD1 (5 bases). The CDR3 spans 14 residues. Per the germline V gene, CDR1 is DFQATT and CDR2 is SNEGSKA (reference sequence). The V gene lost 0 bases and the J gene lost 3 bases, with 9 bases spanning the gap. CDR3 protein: CSARDGGVGNTIYF. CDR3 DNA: TGCAGTGCTAGAGATGGGGGTGTTGGAAACACCATATATTTT.

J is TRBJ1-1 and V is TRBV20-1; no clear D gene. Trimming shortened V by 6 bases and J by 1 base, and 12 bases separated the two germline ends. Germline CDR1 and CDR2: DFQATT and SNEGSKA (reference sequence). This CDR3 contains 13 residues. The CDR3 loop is CSALGRTNTEAFF. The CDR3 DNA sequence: TGCAGTGCCTTAGGACGGACGAACACTGAAGCTTTCTTT.

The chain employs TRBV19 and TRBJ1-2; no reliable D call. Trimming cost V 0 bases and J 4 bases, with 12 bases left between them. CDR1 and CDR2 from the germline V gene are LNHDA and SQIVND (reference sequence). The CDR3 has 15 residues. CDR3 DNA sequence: TGTGCCAGTAGTATAGATCGAAGGTTGGGCTATGGCTACACCTTC. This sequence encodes CASSIDRRLGYGYTF. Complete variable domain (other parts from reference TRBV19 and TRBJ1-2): DGGITQSPKYLFRKEGQNVTLSCEQNLNHDAMYWYRQDPGQGLRLIYYSQIVNDFQKGDIAEGYSVSREKKESFPLTVTSAQKNPTAFYLCASSIDRRLGYGYTFGSGTRLTVV.

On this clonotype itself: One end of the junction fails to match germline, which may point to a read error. The CDR3 sequence is CASGLTGSWNQPQHF. The CDR3 nucleotides are TGTGCCAGCGGTTTGACAGGGTCGTGGAATCAGCCCCAGCATTTT. This chain links TRBV27 with TRBJ1-5, with TRBD1 matching over 7 bases. Germline CDR1 and CDR2: MNHEY and SMNVEV (reference sequence). The CDR3 is made up of 15 amino acids.

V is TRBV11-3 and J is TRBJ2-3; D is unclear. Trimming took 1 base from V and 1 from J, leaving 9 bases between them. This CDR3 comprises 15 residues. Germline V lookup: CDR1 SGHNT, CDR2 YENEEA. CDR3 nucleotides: TGTGCCAGCAGCTTAGGCCCGGCACGCACAGATACGCAGTATTTT. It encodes CASSLGPARTDTQYF.